These 8 T cell receptor beta chains were sequenced from one sample in a study of T cells in localized non-small cell lung cancer. Sequenced by immunoSEQ multiplex PCR; TCRdb stores in-frame clones only, minus some. Among 70,000 to 95,000 clones listed, approximately 91% were seen once. The starting material was PBMCs, obtained before any cancer treatment. All receptors come from a woman aged 40 to 75 with stage II squamous cell lung carcinoma.

This chain connects TRBV28 to TRBJ1-1, with a weak D call TRBD1 (5 bases). The length of the CDR3 is 14 residues. Germline V CDR1 and CDR2: MDHEN, SYDVKM. V was shortened by 5 bases and J by 10 bases, with 20 bases between the two germline ends. The CDR3 here is CASSLGTYPRGAFF. As DNA, the CDR3 is TGTGCCAGCAGTCTCGGGACTTACCCAAGAGGAGCTTTCTTT.

The V and J genes are TRBV15 and TRBJ2-3; 8 bases fit TRBD2. The germline V gene has CDR1 LNHNV and CDR2 YYDKDF (reference sequence). This CDR3 comprises 16 residues. The CDR3 DNA reads as TGTGCAACGGGTGGTGGCGGGAGGACCCACACAGATACGCAGTATTTT. Its translation: CATGGGGRTHTDTQYF.

This clone was detected once. This chain links TRBV6-5 with TRBJ2-7, with 11 bases fitting TRBD1. Trimming took 0 bases from V and 4 from J; bases not matched to a gene: 5. This CDR3 contains 16 residues. Germline V gene sequence: CDR1 MNHEY, CDR2 SVGAGI. As DNA, the CDR3 is TGTGCCAGCAGTTACTCGACAGGACAGGGGGCATACGAGCAGTACTTC. It yields the protein CASSYSTGQGAYEQYF.

This sequence joins TRBV7-9 and TRBJ2-1; 7 nucleotides agree with TRBD1. This CDR3 contains 13 residues. V trimming: 5 bases; J trimming: 10 bases; junction bases outside the gene matches: 8. CDR1 is SEHNR and CDR2 is FQNEAQ in the germline V gene (reference sequence). CDR3 sequence: CASSDRALGEQFF. In DNA, the CDR3 is TGTGCCAGCAGCGACAGGGCGTTGGGCGAGCAGTTCTTC.

V gene TRBV5-8 combines with J gene TRBJ2-1, with 8 bases identical to TRBD2. Germline loops: CDR1 SGHTS, CDR2 YDEGEE. With 2 bases clipped from V and 6 bases from J, the junction kept 4 bases outside the gene matches. This CDR3 is 14 amino acids long. The CDR3 DNA reads TGTGCCAGCAGCTTCCGGGAGGGATTCAATGAGCAGTTCTTC. This gives the protein CASSFREGFNEQFF.

The V gene is TRBV5-4, the J gene TRBJ2-5, with 10 bases identical to TRBD2. With 2 bases clipped from V and 5 bases from J, the junction kept 9 bases outside the gene matches. This CDR3 has 16 residues. Germline CDR1 reads SGHNT; CDR2 reads YYREEE (reference sequence). CDR3 loop: CASSLPQRGGGETQYF. The CDR3 region has the DNA TGTGCCAGCAGCTTACCGCAGCGGGGGGGCGGGGAGACCCAGTACTTC. Variable domain in full (rest from reference TRBV5-4 and TRBJ2-5): ETGVTQSPTHLIKTRGQQVTLRCSSQSGHNTVSWYQQALGQGPQFIFQYYREEENGRGNFPPRFSGLQFPNYSSELNVNALELDDSALYLCASSLPQRGGGETQYFGPGTRLLVL.

This clone was counted once. The chain employs TRBV6-1 and TRBJ1-1; TRBD1 agrees at 7 bases. Germline CDR1 is MNHNS and CDR2 is SASEGT. V lost 2 bases and J lost 1; bases outside the gene matches: 1. The CDR3 extends over 14 amino acids. CDR3: CASSEQGGNTEAFF. In nucleotides, the CDR3 is TGTGCCAGCAGTGAACAGGGGGGGAACACTGAAGCTTTCTTT.

This chain connects TRBV10-3 to TRBJ2-1; 13 bases are a match to TRBD2. Trimming removed 7 bases from V and 9 bases from J; junction bases left unmatched: 6. The CDR3 has 14 residues. Germline CDR1 is ENHRY and CDR2 is SYGVKD. CDR3 loop: CAITGTSGKGEQFF. The CDR3 nucleotides are TGTGCCATCACCGGGACTAGCGGGAAGGGTGAGCAGTTCTTC.